This T cell receptor (beta chain) comes out of a study of CD8 T cells in ankylosing spondylitis. Using quantitative 5'-RACE with molecular barcodes, the authors made TCR beta libraries. TCRdb passed the 5' RACE reads through MiXCR, listing each CDR3 protein once. The sample has about 360,000 distinct CDR3 sequences, 20% to 25% seen once. Many counts were recorded for this clonotype. Its antigen is undetermined. V lost 3 bases, J lost 6 bases, and 9 bases lay in between. There are 12 residues in the CDR3. Study findings and constraints: For ankylosing spondylitis blood, a TCR beta motif of about eight highly homologous variants appeared characteristic.

The clonotype comes from a male donor with ankylosing spondylitis or in good health (not recorded which). The chain employs TRBV12-3 or TRBV12-4 and TRBJ2-7; a weak D match, TRBD2 (5 bases). The specimen was blood, either unsorted or a sorted T cell fraction (not recorded which). As DNA, the CDR3 is TGTGCCAGCAGTTTTCTACGGGGCGAGCAGTACTTC. Its protein is CASSFLRGEQYF.